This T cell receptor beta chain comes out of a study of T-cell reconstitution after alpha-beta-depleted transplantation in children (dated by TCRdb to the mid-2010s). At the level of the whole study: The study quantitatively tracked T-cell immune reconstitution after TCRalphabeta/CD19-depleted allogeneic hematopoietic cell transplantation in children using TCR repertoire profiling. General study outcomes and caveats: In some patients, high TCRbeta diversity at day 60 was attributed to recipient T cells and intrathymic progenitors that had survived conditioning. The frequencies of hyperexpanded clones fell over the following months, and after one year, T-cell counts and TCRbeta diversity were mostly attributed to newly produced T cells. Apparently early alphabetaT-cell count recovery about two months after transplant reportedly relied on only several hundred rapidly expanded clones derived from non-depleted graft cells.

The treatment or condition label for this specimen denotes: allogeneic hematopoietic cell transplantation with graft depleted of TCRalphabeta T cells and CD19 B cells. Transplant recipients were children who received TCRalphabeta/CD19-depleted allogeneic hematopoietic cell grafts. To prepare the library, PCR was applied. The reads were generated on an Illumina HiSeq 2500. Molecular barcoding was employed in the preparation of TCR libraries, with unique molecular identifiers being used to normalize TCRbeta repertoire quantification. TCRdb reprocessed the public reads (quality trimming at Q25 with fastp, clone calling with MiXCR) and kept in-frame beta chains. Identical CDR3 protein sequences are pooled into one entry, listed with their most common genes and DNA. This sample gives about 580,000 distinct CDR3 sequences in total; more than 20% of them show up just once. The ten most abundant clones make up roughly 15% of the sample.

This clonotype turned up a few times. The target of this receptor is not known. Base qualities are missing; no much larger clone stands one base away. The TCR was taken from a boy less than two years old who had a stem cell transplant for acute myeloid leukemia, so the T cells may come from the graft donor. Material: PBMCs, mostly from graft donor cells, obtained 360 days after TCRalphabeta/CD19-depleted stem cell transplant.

In nucleotide form, the sequence is TGCAGTGCTGAATACCGGGACAGCCAAGAGACCCAGTACTTC. This codes for CSAEYRDSQETQYF. The rearranged chain carries TRBV20-1 and TRBJ2-5; TRBD1 fits 7 bases in the junction. Ends trimmed: V by 5 bases, J by 1 base; bases unmatched to a gene: 7. The CDR3 contains 14 residues, cysteine and phenylalanine counted. The retained sequence is limited to the CDR3, 42 bases, with the frame set at the first base. The germline V gene (reference sequence) yields DFQATT for CDR1 and SNEGSKA for CDR2.